This TCR beta chain was observed in a study of cytomegalovirus exposure and HLA in healthy donors. The study's findings and limits: Listed as cytomegalovirus-associated were about 160 TCR beta chains. Differences between HLA loci emerged in a later analysis of TCR association rates, with DRB1 most and HLA-C fewest. Association of a missense DCLRE1C variant with TCR beta V- and J-gene trimming was reported in a later analysis. Associated with HLA alleles at 0.05 false discovery rate in a later analysis were some 18,000 TCR beta sequences.

PCR used 60 Vbeta primers and 13 Jbeta primers. Sequenced by immunoSEQ multiplex PCR; TCRdb stores in-frame clones only, minus some. This sample has 120,000 to 150,000 clones, with around 59% found just once. Germline assignment: CDR1 LGHNT and CDR2 FRNRAP. V lost 3 bases and J lost 2, with 8 bases in between. This CDR3 is 14 amino acids long. This clone was counted between two and nine times. Its matching antigen is unknown. This receptor was obtained from a male donor in good health and CMV-seronegative. V gene TRBV12-5 combines with J gene TRBJ1-3, with D maybe TRBD1 (6 bases). What was sequenced was PBMCs. CDR3 in amino acids: CASGLGGPGNTIYF. Here the CDR3 DNA reads TGTGCTAGTGGTTTAGGGGGACCTGGAAACACCATATATTTT.